The sequence of this TCR beta chain was determined in a study of blood T cells in healthy people across ages. The authors ran a second PCR of 7 to 11 cycles using a sample-barcoded 5' primer and a J-beta primer mix. The template-switch adaptor, which had 12 random nucleotides, put a tag on each cDNA molecule. TCRdb passed the 5' RACE reads through MiXCR, listing each CDR3 protein once. This table has approximately 700,000 distinct CDR3 sequences, 32% appearing once. In its sample, this clonotype was seen a few times. CDR1 DFQATT and CDR2 SNEGSKA come from the germline V gene (reference sequence). This CDR3 comprises 16 residues. The ends were cut back, 2 bases at V and 3 bases at J, with 20 bases in the middle.

The source is a woman of 80 years or more in good health. Sequences were obtained from blood. This chain connects TRBV20-1 to TRBJ2-7, with D possibly matching TRBD1 (5 bases). CDR3 amino acids: CSARTPRAGKSYEQYF. DNA for the CDR3: TGCAGTGCTAGAACCCCCCGGGCAGGGAAAAGCTACGAGCAGTACTTC.